These 12 T cell receptor beta chains were all obtained from the same sample, sequenced in a study of shared clonotypes between healthy human individuals. Produced via immunoSEQ multiplex PCR; TCRdb's table is partial and in-frame only. The profile shows around 2.1 million clones, more than 85% of them singletons. Naivety among CD8 cells was defined by CD45RO negativity and positive CCR7 selection, thereby excluding terminally differentiated effector memory CD45RA+ cells. The sample was naive CD8+ T cells from PBMCs. Receptors originate from a man aged 18 to 29 in good health. Some clones in this sample may be carry-over from other donors' samples.

Comment on this clone: Distinct nucleotide sequences in the sample also encode this CDR3. V is TRBV4-1 and J is TRBJ1-1; tentative D call: TRBD1 (5 bases). Trimming took 0 bases from V and 6 from J, leaving 5 bases between them. This CDR3 contains 12 residues. Germline lookup yields CDR1 MGHRA and CDR2 YSYEKL. Written as DNA, the CDR3 is TGCGCCAGCAGCCAAGACAGGGCTGAAGCTTTCTTT. This translates into CASSQDRAEAFF.

V usage is TRBV7-9 and J usage is TRBJ2-5; 9 positions match TRBD2. The germline gives CDR1 SEHNR, CDR2 FQNEAQ (reference sequence). CDR3 size: 17 residues. Trimming at V came to 5 bases and at J to 3 bases, leaving 13 bases not matched to a gene. CDR3 sequence reads: CASSPGSSGVWEETQYF. The CDR3 nucleotides are TGTGCCAGCAGCCCCGGGTCTAGCGGGGTTTGGGAAGAGACCCAGTACTTC.

V gene TRBV5-1 combines with J gene TRBJ2-1; D might be TRBD2 (6 bases). CDR3 length: 14 residues. Deletions cut 0 bases from V and 3 bases from J, with 7 bases between. CDR1 and CDR2 (germline): SGHRS, YFSETQ. The DNA of the CDR3 is TGCGCCAGCAGCTTGGCTAGCGTCTACAATGAGCAGTTCTTC. Encoded protein: CASSLASVYNEQFF.

V usage is TRBV27 and J usage is TRBJ2-5; 10 bases fit TRBD1. The V gene's germline CDR1 is MNHEY and CDR2 SMNVEV (reference sequence). This CDR3 has 16 amino acids. V gave up 3 bases and J gave up 4 bases; unmatched junction bases: 8. The CDR3, as DNA: TGTGCCAGCAGTTTCGGGGACAGGGGAATACGAGAGACCCAGTACTTC. Translating gives CASSFGDRGIRETQYF.

This chain links TRBV5-8 with TRBJ1-4; D perhaps matches TRBD1 (5 bases). The CDR3 runs to 14 residues. V lost 1 base, J lost 7 bases, and 11 bases lay in between. Per the germline V gene, CDR1 is SGHTS and CDR2 is YDEGEE. DNA for the CDR3: TGTGCCAGCAGCTTGCGGCGGGGCAGTGAAAAACTGTTTTTT. Translation: CASSLRRGSEKLFF.

This chain links TRBV4-1 with TRBJ2-5; 7 positions match TRBD2. J lost 3 bases, V lost 1 base, and 8 bases had no gene match. This CDR3 contains 16 residues. CDR1 MGHRA and CDR2 YSYEKL come from the germline V gene. The CDR3 here is CASSQVGRVGEETQYF. The CDR3 DNA sequence: TGCGCCAGCAGCCAAGTGGGGAGGGTGGGGGAAGAGACCCAGTACTTC.

The chain is built from TRBV10-2 and TRBJ2-1; D is perhaps TRBD1 or TRBD2 (5 bases each). The V end lost 5 bases, the J end lost 9 bases, and 14 bases lay between the germline ends. This CDR3 has 13 amino acids. CDR1 WSHSY and CDR2 SAAADI come from the germline V gene. The CDR3 spells CASSNPGTAEQFF. CDR3 DNA sequence: TGCGCCAGCAGTAACCCCGGGACCGCTGAGCAGTTCTTC.

The chain uses TRBV6-6 and TRBJ2-7; D not certain. V lost 2 bases, J lost 7 bases, and 12 bases lay in between. The CDR3 covers 13 residues. Germline loops: CDR1 MNHNY, CDR2 SVGAGI (reference sequence). The DNA of the CDR3 is TGTGCCAGCAGTTACACAGCCGAGGTGGAGCAGTACTTC. The encoded protein is CASSYTAEVEQYF.

The chain uses TRBV5-1 and TRBJ2-2, with 9 bases that match TRBD1. CDR1 is SGHRS and CDR2 is YFSETQ in the germline V gene. V shed 3 bases and J 4 bases; nucleotides not matched to a gene: 13. The CDR3 length is 18 residues. CDR3 nucleotides: TGCGCCAGCAGCTACCCCCCTGGACAGGGGTTGGTCACCGGGGAGCTGTTTTTT. It is translated as CASSYPPGQGLVTGELFF.

This clone was observed a few times. The gene calls are TRBV28 and TRBJ1-1, with D perhaps TRBD1 (5 bases). V was cut by 6 bases and J by 7 bases, with 15 bases left in between. The CDR3 is made up of 13 amino acids. CDR1 is MDHEN, CDR2 SYDVKM, per germline. DNA for the CDR3: TGTGCCAGCAGCTCTTACAGGAAAAGTGAAGCTTTCTTT. It is translated as CASSSYRKSEAFF.

This clone came up once. Other DNA variants within this sample encode the same CDR3. The chain's CDR3 is CASSEVQGAYEQYF. CDR3 sequence (DNA): TGTGCCAGCAGTGAAGTTCAGGGGGCGTACGAGCAGTACTTC. This chain joins TRBV6-1 and TRBJ2-7; the match to TRBD1 covers 8 bases. Trimming took 1 base from V and 4 from J; bases not matched to a gene: 3. The CDR3 is 14 amino acids. Germline V gene data show CDR1 as MNHNS and CDR2 as SASEGT.

A note on this clone: The same CDR3 is also encoded by other DNA sequences in this sample. The chain recombines TRBV29-1 with TRBJ2-7; D is possibly TRBD1 (5 bases). Germline V gene lookup returns CDR1 SQVTM and CDR2 ANQGSEA. The germline V and J ends were trimmed by 4 bases and 2 bases, with 9 bases remaining between them. The CDR3 consists of 12 residues. CDR3 region: CSVGDSPYEQYF. The CDR3 region has the DNA TGCAGCGTTGGAGACAGTCCCTACGAGCAGTACTTC.